The 11 T cell receptor beta chains presented below share a single source sample, sequenced in a study of CD8+ T cells in alopecia areata. Extracted from the samples, RNA was reverse transcribed into cDNA to serve as the sequencing template. The repertoire was sequenced with immunoSEQ multiplex PCR; TCRdb's copy has only in-frame clones and lacks some. The sample has about 1,100 clones, none seen only once. The time point here: mouse skin at time of skin grafting. The starting material was skin, obtained at week 0. All receptors derive from a C3H/HeJ mouse with alopecia areata. The MHC haplotype of this mouse line is H2-k.

This clone is deemed medium-sized. Gene names are the mouse ones. The read finishes 4 residues shy of the CDR3 end, and the germline J gene is used to complete it. The chain joins TRBV16 to TRBJ2-7; 11 bases line up with TRBD2. The CDR3 length is 14 residues. The V gene's germline CDR1 is SGHSA and CDR2 FRNQAP. Here the CDR3 reads CASSFWDWGYEQYF. CDR3 DNA, as far as it was read: TGTGCAAGCAGCTTTTGGGACTGGGGGTAT.

This clone is termed medium-sized. Any gene name here is a mouse gene name. The read terminates 4 residues ahead of where the CDR3 ends, so the germline J gene completes it. The chain joins TRBV13-2 to TRBJ2-7, with 7 bases identical to TRBD1. Germline assignment: CDR1 NNHNN and CDR2 SYGAGS (reference sequence). CDR3 length: 13 residues. The CDR3 bases that were read are TGTGCCAGCGGTGGAGGGACAGATTAT. This encodes CASGGGTDY. The full CDR3 is CASGGGTDYEQYF.

Of note for this clone: Here the gene names and germline are mouse. The CDR3 is cut off 3 residues early in the read; its end comes from the germline J gene. V is TRBV13-3 and J is TRBJ1-3; tentative D call: TRBD1 (5 bases). Germline loops: CDR1 NNHDY, CDR2 SYVADS. This CDR3 has 14 amino acids. V was cut by 4 bases and J by 1 base, with 9 bases left in between. CDR3 in amino acids: CASSLGQSGNTLYF. CDR3 DNA, as far as it was read: TGTGCCAGCAGTCTCGGACAATCTGGAAATACG.

This clone is judged medium-sized. Gene names are the mouse ones. The DNA ends 4 residues before the CDR3 does, and the rest of the CDR3 is filled in from the germline J gene. The chain combines TRBV13-3 with TRBJ2-5; 9 nucleotides agree with TRBD1. The germline V gene has CDR1 NNHDY and CDR2 SYVADS. The CDR3 is made up of 16 amino acids. The CDR3 reads CASSEGTGQRGDTQYF. CDR3 DNA, as far as it was read: TGTGCCAGCAGTGAAGGGACAGGGCAGAGAGGGGAC.

This clone qualifies as large. Gene names follow the mouse nomenclature. With the read ending 4 residues before the CDR3 end, the germline J gene is used to fill in that end. The chain uses TRBV1 and TRBJ1-1; D call uncertain. The CDR3 runs 11 residues. Per germline, CDR1 NSQYPW and CDR2 LRSPGD (reference sequence). Partial CDR3 DNA: TGCACCTGCAGTGGACATACA. Residues: CTCSGHT. The complete CDR3 reads CTCSGHTEVFF.

In its sample, this clone is medium-sized. The gene symbols are mouse symbols. The read falls 4 residues short of the CDR3 end, and the missing part is taken from the germline J gene. The rearrangement joins TRBV13-3 to TRBJ2-5; D possibly corresponds to TRBD1 (6 bases). The CDR3 runs 15 residues. Looked up from germline, CDR1 is NNHDY and CDR2 is SYVADS. The V and J ends lost 2 bases and 0 bases respectively, with 10 bases between them. CDR3 bases read: TGTGCCAGCAGTGAGGACAGATTTAACCAAGAC. Protein sequence: CASSEDRFNQD. The full-length CDR3 reads as CASSEDRFNQDTQYF.

This clone is termed medium-sized. Genes and germline are mouse. The read comes to an end 4 residues before the CDR3 does, leaving the germline J gene to fill in the end. The chain combines TRBV5 with TRBJ2-5, with 8 bases lining up with TRBD2. CDR1 is LGHNA, CDR2 YNLKQL, per germline (reference sequence). The CDR3 length is 15 residues. The J segment lost 0 bases and the V segment lost 4 bases, leaving 3 bases of the junction unmatched. Partial CDR3 DNA: TGTGCCAGCAGCCGAACTGGGGGTAACCAAGAC. Translating it yields CASSRTGGNQD. The CDR3 reads in full as CASSRTGGNQDTQYF.

About this clone itself: Gene names follow the mouse nomenclature. Coverage ceases 4 residues before the CDR3 finishes, and the germline J gene fills in the end. The chain is built from TRBV13-2 and TRBJ2-4; the D gene is possibly TRBD2 (5 bases). Per the germline V gene, CDR1 is NNHNN and CDR2 is SYGAGS (reference sequence). The length of the CDR3 is 16 residues. Trimming stripped 0 bases from V and 0 bases from J, with 11 bases between. Partial CDR3 DNA: TGTGCCAGCGGTGATGGTGGGGTGCGGAGTCAAAAC. This gives the protein CASGDGGVRSQN. The entire CDR3 reads CASGDGGVRSQNTLYF.

By share of the sample, this clone is medium-sized. Mouse gene names and germline throughout. The read finishes 3 residues shy of the CDR3 end, and the germline J gene is used to complete it. This chain links TRBV13-1 with TRBJ1-6, with D perhaps matching TRBD1 (5 bases). TRBJ1-6 is an ORF, with its function uncertain. V lost 0 bases and J lost 10, with 5 bases in between. Germline CDR1 reads NSHNY; CDR2 reads SYGAGN. The CDR3 runs to 12 residues. The CDR3 sequence is CASSDEGSPLYF. The sequenced CDR3 bases are TGTGCCAGCAGTGATGAGGGGTCGCCC.

In its sample, this clone was seen a few times. Genes here carry mouse names. The sequenced fragment ends 4 residues before the CDR3 boundary, so the rest is inferred from the germline J gene. The chain couples TRBV13-1 to TRBJ2-5; perhaps TRBD1 as D (5 bases). Germline loops: CDR1 NSHNY, CDR2 SYGAGN. The CDR3 loop spans 11 amino acids. CDR3 loop: CASREGDTQYF. The CDR3 DNA, read in part, is TGTGCCAGCAGGGAGGGGGAC.

In this sample, this clone turned up many times. These gene names are mouse names. The read comes to an end 4 residues before the CDR3 does, leaving the germline J gene to fill in the end. V and J are TRBV31 and TRBJ2-1; possibly TRBD2 for D (5 bases). V was clipped by 0 bases and J by 6 bases, with 9 bases between them. The length of the CDR3 is 13 residues. Germline loops: CDR1 GKSSPN, CDR2 SITVG. CDR3 residues: CAWSLGLGAEQFF. The CDR3 DNA, read in part, is TGTGCCTGGAGTCTAGGGCTGGGTGCT.